Presented here are 14 T cell receptor beta chains from one specimen sequenced in a study of T cell responses to AZD1222 COVID-19 vaccine. Here immunoSEQ multiplex PCR was the method, and the copy in TCRdb shows in-frame clones only, minus some. The table lists roughly 100,000 clones, more than 75% of them singletons. The source material was peripheral blood, sampled on day 0 of AZD1222 vaccination. The source of these receptors is an adult in good health.

This chain uses TRBV7-6 with TRBJ1-3, with 9 bases identical to TRBD1. Germline-derived CDR1 and CDR2 are SGHVS and FNYEAQ. J lost 4 bases, V lost 5 bases, and 6 bases had no gene match. CDR3 length: 15 amino acids. CDR3 DNA sequence: TGTGCCAGCAGCGTCTACAGGGGGCCAGGAAACACCATATATTTT. This sequence encodes CASSVYRGPGNTIYF.

The chain employs TRBV2 and TRBJ2-1; 9 bases are a match to TRBD1. V gave up 4 bases and J gave up 4 bases; unmatched junction bases: 5. Per germline, CDR1 SNHLY and CDR2 FYNNEI. The CDR3 has 15 residues. The CDR3 bases are TGTGCCAGCAGTGGACAGGGGGGGATGTACAATGAGCAGTTCTTC. Protein product: CASSGQGGMYNEQFF.

The count of this clone is one. The chain recombines TRBV7-9 with TRBJ1-2; D is unresolved. Germline assignment: CDR1 SEHNR and CDR2 FQNEAQ (reference sequence). CDR3 size: 12 residues. With 5 bases removed from V and 8 bases from J, the gap between germline ends came to 12 bases. The CDR3 DNA follows: TGTGCCAGCAGCCCCAGTAATGCGGGCTACACCTTC. Translating gives CASSPSNAGYTF.

This rearrangement joins TRBV28 to TRBJ1-3; weak D call: TRBD1 (6 bases). The germline V and J ends were trimmed by 2 bases and 4 bases, with 12 bases remaining between them. This CDR3 contains 15 residues. CDR1 and CDR2 (germline): MDHEN, SYDVKM. CDR3 sequence reads: CASSLGGGEGNTIYF. CDR3 DNA: TGTGCCAGCAGTTTAGGCGGGGGCGAAGGAAACACCATATATTTT.

This clone has a handful of counts. The J gene is TRBJ2-1, the V gene TRBV19; D ambiguous. V lost 8 bases and J 6 bases, leaving 14 bases between the germline ends. The CDR3 spans 13 residues. Germline CDR1 and CDR2: LNHDA and SQIVND (reference sequence). CDR3 bases: TGTGCCAGTTCTAGTGGGTCGCCCAATGAGCAGTTCTTC. This sequence encodes CASSSGSPNEQFF.

This rearrangement joins TRBV5-5 to TRBJ2-7, with a weak D call TRBD1 (5 bases). The CDR3 is 15 amino acids. CDR1 is SGHKS, CDR2 YYEKEE, per germline (reference sequence). V was pared by 0 bases and J by 5 bases, with 15 bases between. The CDR3 coding sequence is TGTGCCAGCAGCTTGGTGGGTCAGGGTGCGAACGAGCAGTACTTC. Translation gives CASSLVGQGANEQYF.

The chain carries TRBV4-3 and TRBJ1-2; no definite D call. The CDR3 length is 12 residues. Germline-derived CDR1 and CDR2 are LGHNA and YSLEER. Trimming pared 0 bases from V and 7 bases from J, leaving 6 bases between. The CDR3: CASSQDNFGYTF. In DNA form, the CDR3 reads TGCGCCAGCAGCCAAGATAATTTTGGCTACACCTTC.

J is TRBJ2-7 and V is TRBV19; D may be TRBD1 (5 bases). Deletions cut 1 base from V and 9 bases from J, with 19 bases between. The CDR3 length is 15 residues. From germline, CDR1 is LNHDA and CDR2 SQIVND (reference sequence). CDR3 DNA sequence: TGTGCCAGTAGTATAGTCTCGGACACGATCATTGGGCAGTACTTC. As protein: CASSIVSDTIIGQYF.

This chain connects TRBV5-1 to TRBJ1-1; maybe TRBD1 (6 bases). V lost 1 base to trimming and J lost 6 bases, with 10 bases between them. The length of the CDR3 is 13 residues. CDR1 and CDR2 from the germline V gene are SGHRS and YFSETQ. The CDR3 DNA follows: TGCGCCAGCAGCTTGAACAGGGAGTCTGAAGCTTTCTTT. Residues: CASSLNRESEAFF.

This sequence joins TRBV27 and TRBJ2-7, with a weak D call TRBD2 (5 bases). Between the trimmed V and J ends, which lost 8 bases and 2 bases, there was a span of 16 bases. CDR3 length: 14 residues. Germline V CDR1 and CDR2: MNHEY, SMNVEV (reference sequence). CDR3 in amino acids: CASRTSGFPYEQYF. CDR3 coding DNA: TGTGCCAGCCGTACCTCGGGGTTCCCCTACGAGCAGTACTTC.

The J gene is TRBJ1-4, the V gene TRBV15, with 8 bases lining up with TRBD1. The CDR3 covers 16 residues. With V trimmed by 4 bases and J by 0 bases, 4 bases remained unmatched. The germline CDR1 and CDR2 sequences are LNHNV and YYDKDF (reference sequence). CDR3 residues: CATSTLTGATNEKLFF. The CDR3 bases are TGTGCCACCAGCACCCTGACAGGGGCAACTAATGAAAAACTGTTTTTT.

This clone occurred once. The genes are TRBV7-9 and TRBJ1-2; no definite D call. The V gene's germline CDR1 is SEHNR and CDR2 FQNEAQ (reference sequence). Trimming took 1 base from V and 1 from J, leaving 7 bases between them. The CDR3 is made up of 14 amino acids. The CDR3 bases are TGTGCCAGCAGCTTAGGTGACGGTAACTATGGCTACACCTTC. This translates into CASSLGDGNYGYTF. Based on the CDR3 plus reference TRBV7-9 and TRBJ1-2, the full variable domain is DTGVSQNPRHKITKRGQNVTFRCDPISEHNRLYWYRQTLGQGPEFLTYFQNEAQLEKSRLLSDRFSAERPKGSFSTLEIQRTEQGDSAMYLCASSLGDGNYGYTFGSGTRLTVV.

V is TRBV27 and J is TRBJ1-5, with 12 bases that match TRBD1. The CDR3 has 15 amino acids. The junction had 5 bases not matched to a gene; V was cut back by 8 bases and J by 3 bases. Germline CDR1 MNHEY, CDR2 SMNVEV (reference sequence). The CDR3 DNA follows: TGTGCCAGCGGGGACAGGGGGCTATTCAATCAGCCCCAGCATTTT. Translation gives CASGDRGLFNQPQHF.

The chain carries TRBV18 and TRBJ2-1, with D tentatively TRBD2 (6 bases). The V gene's germline CDR1 is KGHSH and CDR2 LQKENI. Between the trimmed V and J ends, which lost 0 bases and 4 bases, there was a span of 16 bases. This CDR3 is 17 amino acids long. The CDR3 loop is CASSPPGAGPGYNEQFF. The CDR3 nucleotides read TGTGCCAGCTCACCACCGGGCGCGGGGCCGGGATACAATGAGCAGTTCTTC.